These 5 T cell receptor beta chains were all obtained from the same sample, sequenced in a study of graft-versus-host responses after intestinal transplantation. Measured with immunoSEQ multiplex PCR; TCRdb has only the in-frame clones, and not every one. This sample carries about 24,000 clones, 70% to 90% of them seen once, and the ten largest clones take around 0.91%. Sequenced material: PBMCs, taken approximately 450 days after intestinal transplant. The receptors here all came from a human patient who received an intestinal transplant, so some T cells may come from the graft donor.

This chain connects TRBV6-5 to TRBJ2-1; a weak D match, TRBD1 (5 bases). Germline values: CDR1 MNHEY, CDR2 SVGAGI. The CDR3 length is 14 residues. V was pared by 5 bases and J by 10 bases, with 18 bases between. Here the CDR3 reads CASSGLTASAEQFF. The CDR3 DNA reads TGTGCCAGCAGTGGTTTGACAGCCTCCGCAGAGCAGTTCTTC.

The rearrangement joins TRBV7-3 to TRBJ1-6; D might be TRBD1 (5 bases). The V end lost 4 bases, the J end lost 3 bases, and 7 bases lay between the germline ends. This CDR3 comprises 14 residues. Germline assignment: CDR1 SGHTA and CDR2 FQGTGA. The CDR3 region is CASSSDSYNSPLHF. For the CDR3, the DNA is TGTGCCAGCAGCTCCGACAGCTATAATTCACCCCTCCACTTT. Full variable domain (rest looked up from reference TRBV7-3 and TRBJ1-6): GAGVSQTPSNKVTEKGKYVELRCDPISGHTALYWYRQSLGQGPEFLIYFQGTGAADDSGLPNDRFFAVRPEGSVSTLKIQRTERGDSAVYLCASSSDSYNSPLHFGNGTRLTVT.

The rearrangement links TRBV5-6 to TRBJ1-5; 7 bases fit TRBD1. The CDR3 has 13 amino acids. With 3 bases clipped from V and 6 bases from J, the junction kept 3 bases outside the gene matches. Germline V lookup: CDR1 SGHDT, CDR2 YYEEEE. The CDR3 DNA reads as TGTGCCAGCAGCTACGACAGGGTTCAGCCCCAGCATTTT. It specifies CASSYDRVQPQHF.

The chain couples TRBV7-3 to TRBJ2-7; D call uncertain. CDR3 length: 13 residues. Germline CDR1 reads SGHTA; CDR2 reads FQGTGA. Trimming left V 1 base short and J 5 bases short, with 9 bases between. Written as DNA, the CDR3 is TGTGCCAGCAGCTTAAGCAGGATCCACGAGCAGTACTTC. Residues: CASSLSRIHEQYF.

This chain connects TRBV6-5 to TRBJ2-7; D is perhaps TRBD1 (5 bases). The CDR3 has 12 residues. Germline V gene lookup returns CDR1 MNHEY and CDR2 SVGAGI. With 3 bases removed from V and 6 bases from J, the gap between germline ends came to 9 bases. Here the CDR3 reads CASSYLQGEQYF. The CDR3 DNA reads TGTGCCAGCAGTTATCTTCAGGGCGAGCAGTACTTC.